This T cell receptor beta chain was identified in a study of T cell responses to AZD1222 COVID-19 vaccine. Overall study results and limits: The study found Spike-specific TCR breadth and depth rose after two AZD1222 doses. Close to half of all spike-specific TCRs reportedly target regions of the variants that are unmutated. Females outnumbered males among donors, who were mostly white British; clonal diversity was possibly underestimated.

The length of the CDR3 is 12 residues. Deletions cut 4 bases from V and 7 bases from J, with 11 bases between. Germline V gives CDR1 MDHEN, CDR2 SYDVKM. Points on this clone: Antigen unknown.

Measured with immunoSEQ multiplex PCR; TCRdb has only the in-frame clones, and not every one. The sample holds around 140,000 clones, approximately 90% seen once. The starting material was peripheral blood, obtained on day 0 of AZD1222 vaccination. The chain is built from TRBV28 and TRBJ2-7; D is unresolved. This sequence originates from an adult in good health. As DNA, the CDR3 is TGTGCCAGCAGTTCGACCGCATTGGAGCAGTACTTC. Translating it yields CASSSTALEQYF.